The 14 T cell receptor beta chains given below trace back to one sample, sequenced in a study of cytomegalovirus exposure and HLA in healthy donors. PCR involved 60 Vbeta and 13 Jbeta primers. Profiling relied on immunoSEQ multiplex PCR, and the TCRdb table lists in-frame clones only, not all of them. The sample consists of 63,000 or so clones, around 80% of them appearing once. The sequenced sample was PBMCs. These receptor sequences come from a woman in her 30s in good health and CMV-seronegative.

This clone has only one observation. The V call is TRBV5-4, the J call TRBJ2-2; 12 nucleotides match TRBD2. V trimming: 4 bases; J trimming: 7 bases; junction bases outside the gene matches: 11. Germline V lookup: CDR1 SGHNT, CDR2 YYREEE (reference sequence). The CDR3 runs 17 residues. Here the CDR3 DNA reads TGTGCCAGCAGCGGACCAGGGACTAGCGGGTTTGTCGGGGAGCTGTTTTTT. This translates into CASSGPGTSGFVGELFF.

The DNA for the CDR3 is TGCGCCAGCAGCTTGGAGGCAGGCGAAGAGACCCAGTACTTC. This codes for CASSLEAGEETQYF. V is TRBV5-1 and J is TRBJ2-5; D gene uncertain. Per germline, CDR1 SGHRS and CDR2 YFSETQ. Deletions cut 0 bases from V and 3 bases from J, with 9 bases between. The CDR3 is 14 amino acids.

This clone turned up a few times. V and J are TRBV6-5 and TRBJ1-1, with a possible D match to TRBD1 (5 bases). This CDR3 is built from 13 residues. Trimming removed 8 bases from V and 1 base from J, with 11 bases in between. Looked up from germline, CDR1 is MNHEY and CDR2 is SVGAGI. The CDR3 sequence is CASGTQGNTEAFF. The DNA of the CDR3 is TGTGCCAGCGGGACTCAGGGGAACACTGAAGCTTTCTTT.

The rearrangement uses TRBV29-1 and TRBJ1-5; TRBD1 matches at 9 bases. V shed 4 bases and J 1 base; nucleotides not matched to a gene: 11. The CDR3 is made up of 17 amino acids. In germline, CDR1 is SQVTM, CDR2 ANQGSEA. CDR3 in amino acids: CSVVMGTGQNSNQPQHF. CDR3 bases: TGCAGCGTTGTAATGGGGACAGGGCAAAACAGCAATCAGCCCCAGCATTTT.

This chain joins TRBV4-3 and TRBJ1-1; D remains unclear. V gave up 0 bases and J gave up 5 bases, with 7 bases separating them. The CDR3 loop spans 13 amino acids. Germline V gene lookup returns CDR1 LGHNA and CDR2 YSLEER. CDR3 in amino acids: CASSQDGGTEAFF. Written as DNA, the CDR3 is TGCGCCAGCAGCCAAGATGGAGGGACTGAAGCTTTCTTT.

The chain recombines TRBV6-5 with TRBJ2-5, with a tentative D call TRBD1 (6 bases). Trimming stripped 0 bases from V and 5 bases from J, with 10 bases between. The germline gives CDR1 MNHEY, CDR2 SVGAGI. CDR3 length: 14 amino acids. CDR3 DNA sequence: TGTGCCAGCAGTTACTCGAATCAGGGGGAGACCCAGTACTTC. Amino acids: CASSYSNQGETQYF.

V is TRBV29-1 and J is TRBJ1-1, with a possible D match to TRBD1 (5 bases). The CDR3 length is 12 residues. Germline V gene lookup returns CDR1 SQVTM and CDR2 ANQGSEA. The V gene lost 4 bases and the J gene lost 2 bases, with 8 bases spanning the gap. The CDR3 nucleotides read TGCAGCGTTGTCGACAGCAACACTGAAGCTTTCTTT. Encoded protein: CSVVDSNTEAFF. The complete variable domain, with remaining parts taken from reference TRBV29-1 and TRBJ1-1, reads SAVISQKPSRDICQRGTSLTIQCQVDSQVTMMFWYRQQPGQSLTLIATANQGSEATYESGFVIDKFPISRPNLTFSTLTVSNMSPEDSSIYLCSVVDSNTEAFFGQGTRLTVV.

The chain recombines TRBV5-1 with TRBJ2-7, with D possibly matching TRBD1 (5 bases). The CDR3 consists of 12 residues. CDR1 SGHRS and CDR2 YFSETQ come from the germline V gene. Deletions cut 5 bases from V and 5 bases from J, with 11 bases between. CDR3 loop: CASRGAGDEQYF. CDR3 nucleotides: TGCGCCAGCAGAGGGGCCGGAGACGAGCAGTACTTC.

In DNA, the CDR3 is TGTGCCAGCAGTCGGACAGCATCCTACGAGCAGTACTTC. Its protein product is CASSRTASYEQYF. The chain carries TRBV27 and TRBJ2-7, with TRBD1 as a possible D gene (6 bases). Trimming cost V 5 bases and J 1 base, with 9 bases left between them. Germline CDR1 is MNHEY and CDR2 is SMNVEV (reference sequence). The CDR3 is 13 amino acids.

The genes are TRBV4-3 and TRBJ2-5; TRBD1 is a possible D gene (5 bases). The CDR3 is 14 amino acids. Germline V gene data show CDR1 as LGHNA and CDR2 as YSLEER. Trimming removed 0 bases at V and 5 bases at J, with 10 bases between. CDR3 protein: CASSQDAGLETQYF. The CDR3 DNA reads TGCGCCAGCAGCCAAGACGCAGGGTTGGAGACCCAGTACTTC.

The chain recombines TRBV4-1 with TRBJ1-2; no firm D call. The CDR3 runs 16 residues. Germline loops: CDR1 MGHRA, CDR2 YSYEKL. V lost 0 bases and J 6 bases, leaving 17 bases between the germline ends. The CDR3 DNA sequence: TGCGCCAGCAGCCAAGATCCCCGCGGCGATTGGGATGGCTACACCTTC. As protein: CASSQDPRGDWDGYTF.

This chain links TRBV4-3 with TRBJ2-7, with D possibly TRBD2 on 7 matching bases. Trimming removed 0 bases from V and 4 bases from J, with 13 bases in between. Germline-derived CDR1 and CDR2 are LGHNA and YSLEER. The CDR3 has 15 residues. CDR3 DNA sequence: TGCGCCAGCAGCCAAGATAGGGGGGGACGGTACGAGCAGTACTTC. Its protein product is CASSQDRGGRYEQYF.

V usage is TRBV7-8 and J usage is TRBJ1-1; TRBD1 agrees at 7 bases. V lost 1 base, J lost 11 bases, and 13 bases stayed unmatched. Per the germline V gene, CDR1 is SGHVS and CDR2 is FQNEAQ. The CDR3 covers 15 residues. CDR3 amino acids: CASSLEGQMNLGAFF. CDR3 bases: TGTGCCAGCAGCTTAGAGGGACAGATGAACTTGGGTGCTTTCTTT. The full variable domain, completed using reference TRBV7-8 and TRBJ1-1, is GAGVSQSPRYKVAKRGQDVALRCDPISGHVSLFWYQQALGQGPEFLTYFQNEAQLDKSGLPSDRFFAERPEGSVSTLKIQRTQQEDSAVYLCASSLEGQMNLGAFFGQGTRLTVV.

The chain carries TRBV2 and TRBJ1-5; D remains ambiguous. Trimming removed 2 bases at V and 9 bases at J, with 14 bases between. Germline values: CDR1 SNHLY, CDR2 FYNNEI. CDR3 size: 14 residues. CDR3 amino acids: CASSEKWLAGPQHF. The CDR3 nucleotides read TGTGCCAGCAGTGAAAAGTGGCTGGCTGGGCCCCAGCATTTT.